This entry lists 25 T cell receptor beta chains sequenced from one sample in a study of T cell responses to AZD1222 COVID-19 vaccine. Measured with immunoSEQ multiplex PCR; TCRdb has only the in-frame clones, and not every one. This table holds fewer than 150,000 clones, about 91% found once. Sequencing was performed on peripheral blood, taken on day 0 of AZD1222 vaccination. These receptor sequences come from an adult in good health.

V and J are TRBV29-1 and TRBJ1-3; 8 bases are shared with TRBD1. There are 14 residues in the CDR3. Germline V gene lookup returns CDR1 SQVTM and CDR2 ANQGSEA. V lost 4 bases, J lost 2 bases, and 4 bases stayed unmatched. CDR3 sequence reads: CSVAAGGAGNTIYF. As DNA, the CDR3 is TGCAGCGTTGCTGCAGGGGGCGCTGGAAACACCATATATTTT. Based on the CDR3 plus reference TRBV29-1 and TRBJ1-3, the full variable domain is SAVISQKPSRDICQRGTSLTIQCQVDSQVTMMFWYRQQPGQSLTLIATANQGSEATYESGFVIDKFPISRPNLTFSTLTVSNMSPEDSSIYLCSVAAGGAGNTIYFGEGSWLTVV.

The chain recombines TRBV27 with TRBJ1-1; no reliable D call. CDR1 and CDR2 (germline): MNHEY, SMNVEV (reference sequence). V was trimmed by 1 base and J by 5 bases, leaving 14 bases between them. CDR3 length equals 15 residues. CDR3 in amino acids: CASSLYGEWGTEAFF. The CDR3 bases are TGTGCCAGCAGTTTATACGGGGAATGGGGAACTGAAGCTTTCTTT.

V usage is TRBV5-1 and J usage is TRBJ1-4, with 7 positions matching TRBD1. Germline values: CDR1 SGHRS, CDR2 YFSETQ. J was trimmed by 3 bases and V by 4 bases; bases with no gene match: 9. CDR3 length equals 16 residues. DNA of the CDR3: TGCGCCAGCAGCGTAACCGGGACAGCTCCTAATGAAAAACTGTTTTTT. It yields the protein CASSVTGTAPNEKLFF.

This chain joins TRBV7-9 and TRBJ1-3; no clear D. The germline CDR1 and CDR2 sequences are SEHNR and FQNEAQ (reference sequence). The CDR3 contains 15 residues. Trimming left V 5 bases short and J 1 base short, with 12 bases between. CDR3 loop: CASSNRGFSGNTIYF. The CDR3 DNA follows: TGTGCCAGCAGCAACAGAGGCTTTTCTGGAAACACCATATATTTT.

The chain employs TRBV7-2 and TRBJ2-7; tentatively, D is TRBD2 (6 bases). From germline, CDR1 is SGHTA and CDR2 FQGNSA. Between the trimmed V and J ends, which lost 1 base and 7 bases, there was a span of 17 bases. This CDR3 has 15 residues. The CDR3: CASSLGLRSEGEQYF. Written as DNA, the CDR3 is TGTGCCAGCAGCTTAGGGCTGAGGTCGGAGGGGGAGCAGTACTTC.

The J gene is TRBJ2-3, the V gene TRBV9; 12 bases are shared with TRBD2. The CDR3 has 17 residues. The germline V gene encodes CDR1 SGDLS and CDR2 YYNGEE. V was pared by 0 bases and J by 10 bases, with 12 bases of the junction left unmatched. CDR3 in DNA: TGTGCCAGCAGCGTAGAGGCTAGCGGGGGGGTAATGGCCGCGCAGTATTTT. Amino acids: CASSVEASGGVMAAQYF.

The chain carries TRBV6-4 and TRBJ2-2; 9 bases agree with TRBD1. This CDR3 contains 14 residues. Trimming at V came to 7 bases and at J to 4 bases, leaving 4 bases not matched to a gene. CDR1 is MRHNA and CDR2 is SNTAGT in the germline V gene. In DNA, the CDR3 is TGTGCCAGCAAAGCGGACAGGGGCACCGGGGAGCTGTTTTTT. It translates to CASKADRGTGELFF.

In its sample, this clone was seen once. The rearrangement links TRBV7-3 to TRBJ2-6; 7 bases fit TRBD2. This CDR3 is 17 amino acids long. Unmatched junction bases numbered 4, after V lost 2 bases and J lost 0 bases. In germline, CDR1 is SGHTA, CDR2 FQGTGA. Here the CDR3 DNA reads TGTGCCAGCAGCTTATCGGGAGGAACCTCTGGGGCCAACGTCCTGACTTTC. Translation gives CASSLSGGTSGANVLTF.

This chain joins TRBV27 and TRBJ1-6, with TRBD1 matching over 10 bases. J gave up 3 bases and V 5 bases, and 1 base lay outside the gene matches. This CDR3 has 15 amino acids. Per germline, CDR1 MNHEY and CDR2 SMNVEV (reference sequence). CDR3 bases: TGTGCCAGCAGTCGGACAGGGGGCTATAATTCACCCCTCCACTTT. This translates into CASSRTGGYNSPLHF.

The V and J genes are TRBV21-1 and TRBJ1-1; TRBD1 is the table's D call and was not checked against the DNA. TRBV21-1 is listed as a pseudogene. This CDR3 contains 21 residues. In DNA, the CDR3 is TGTGCCAGCAGCAAAGGATGGGACAGAGGCCCCTCCTGCCTCATGAACACTGAAGCTTTCTTT. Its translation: CASSKGWDRGPSCLMNTEAFF.

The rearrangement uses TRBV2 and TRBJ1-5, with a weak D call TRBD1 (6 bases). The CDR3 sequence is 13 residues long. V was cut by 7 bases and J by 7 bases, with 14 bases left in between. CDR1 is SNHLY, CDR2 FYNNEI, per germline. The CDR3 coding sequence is TGTGCCAGCAATCAGGGGCTTGAGCAGCCCCAGCATTTT. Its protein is CASNQGLEQPQHF.

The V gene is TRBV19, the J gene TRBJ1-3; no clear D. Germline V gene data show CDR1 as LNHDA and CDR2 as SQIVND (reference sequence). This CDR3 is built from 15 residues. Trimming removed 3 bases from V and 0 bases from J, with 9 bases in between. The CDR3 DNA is TGTGCCAGTAGTATGCCGATCAACTCTGGAAACACCATATATTTT. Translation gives CASSMPINSGNTIYF.

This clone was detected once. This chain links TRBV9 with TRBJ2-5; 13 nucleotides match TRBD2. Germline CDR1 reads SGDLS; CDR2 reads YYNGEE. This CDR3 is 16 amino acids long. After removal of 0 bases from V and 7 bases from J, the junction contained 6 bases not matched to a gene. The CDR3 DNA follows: TGTGCCAGCAGCGTAGAACTAGCGGGGGGGCCAGGGACCCAGTACTTC. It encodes CASSVELAGGPGTQYF.

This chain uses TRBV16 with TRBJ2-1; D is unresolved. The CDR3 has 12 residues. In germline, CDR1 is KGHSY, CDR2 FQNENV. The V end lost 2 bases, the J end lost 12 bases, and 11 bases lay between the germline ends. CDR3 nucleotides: TGTGCCAGCAGCCAACCCCCCCAGAGGCAGTTCTTC. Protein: CASSQPPQRQFF.

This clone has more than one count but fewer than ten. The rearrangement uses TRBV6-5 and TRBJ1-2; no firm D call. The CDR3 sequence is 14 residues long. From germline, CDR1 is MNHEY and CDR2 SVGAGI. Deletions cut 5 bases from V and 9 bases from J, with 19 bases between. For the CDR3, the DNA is TGTGCCAGCAGTCTCGCACTCGGCCTGGGGAGCTACACCTTC. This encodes CASSLALGLGSYTF.

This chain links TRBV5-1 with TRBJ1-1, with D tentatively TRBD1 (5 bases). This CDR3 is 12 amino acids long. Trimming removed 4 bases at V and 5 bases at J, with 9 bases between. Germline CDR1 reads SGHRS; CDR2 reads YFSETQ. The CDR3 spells CASSGGSTEAFF. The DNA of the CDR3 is TGCGCCAGCAGCGGGGGGAGTACTGAAGCTTTCTTT.

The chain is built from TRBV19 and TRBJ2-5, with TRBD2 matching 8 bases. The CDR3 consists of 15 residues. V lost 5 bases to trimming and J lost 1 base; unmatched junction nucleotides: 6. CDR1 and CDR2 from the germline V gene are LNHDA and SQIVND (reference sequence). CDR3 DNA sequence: TGTGCCAGTAGTTCAAGGCGGGGGGCCCAAGAGACCCAGTACTTC. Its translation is CASSSRRGAQETQYF.

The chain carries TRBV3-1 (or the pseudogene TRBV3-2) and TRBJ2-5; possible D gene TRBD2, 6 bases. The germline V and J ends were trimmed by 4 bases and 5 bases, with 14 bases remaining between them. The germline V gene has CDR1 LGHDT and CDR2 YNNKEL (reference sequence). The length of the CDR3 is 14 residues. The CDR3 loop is CASSPRRGVETQYF. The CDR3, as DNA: TGTGCCAGCAGCCCAAGGCGCGGGGTGGAGACCCAGTACTTC.

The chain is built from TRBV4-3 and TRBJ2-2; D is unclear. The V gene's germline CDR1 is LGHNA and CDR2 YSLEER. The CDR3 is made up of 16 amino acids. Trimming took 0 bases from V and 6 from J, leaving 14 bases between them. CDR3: CASSQEASRFAGELFF. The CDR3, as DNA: TGCGCCAGCAGCCAAGAAGCGTCCCGGTTTGCCGGGGAGCTGTTTTTT.

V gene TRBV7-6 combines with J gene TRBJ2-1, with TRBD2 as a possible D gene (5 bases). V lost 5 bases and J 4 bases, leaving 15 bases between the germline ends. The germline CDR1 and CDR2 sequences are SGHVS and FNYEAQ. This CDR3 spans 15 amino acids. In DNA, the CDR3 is TGTGCCAGCAGCCCTGGGAGTGTTACTTACAATGAGCAGTTCTTC. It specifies CASSPGSVTYNEQFF.

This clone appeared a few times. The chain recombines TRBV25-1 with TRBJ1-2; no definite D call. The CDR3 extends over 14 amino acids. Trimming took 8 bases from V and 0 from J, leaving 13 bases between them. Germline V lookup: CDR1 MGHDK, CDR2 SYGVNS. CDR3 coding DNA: TGTGCCAGCCTTCCCCCGGGTCCTAACTATGGCTACACCTTC. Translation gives CASLPPGPNYGYTF.

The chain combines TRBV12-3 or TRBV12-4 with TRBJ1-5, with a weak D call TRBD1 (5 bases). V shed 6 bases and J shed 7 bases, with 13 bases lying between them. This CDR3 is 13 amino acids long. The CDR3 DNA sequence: TGTGCCAGCAGCCGAGCCAGGGCCCAGCCCCAGCATTTT. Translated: CASSRARAQPQHF.

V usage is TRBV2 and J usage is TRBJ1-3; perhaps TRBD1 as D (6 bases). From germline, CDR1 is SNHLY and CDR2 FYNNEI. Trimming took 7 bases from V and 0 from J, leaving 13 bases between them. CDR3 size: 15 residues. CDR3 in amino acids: CASKVDSYSGNTIYF. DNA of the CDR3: TGTGCCAGCAAGGTGGACAGCTACTCTGGAAACACCATATATTTT.

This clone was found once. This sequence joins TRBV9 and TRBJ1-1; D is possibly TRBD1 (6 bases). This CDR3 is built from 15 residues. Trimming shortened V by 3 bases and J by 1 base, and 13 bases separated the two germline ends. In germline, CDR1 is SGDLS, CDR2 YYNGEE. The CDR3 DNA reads TGTGCCAGCAGCGCCTCGGGGGGCACGAACACTGAAGCTTTCTTT. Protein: CASSASGGTNTEAFF.

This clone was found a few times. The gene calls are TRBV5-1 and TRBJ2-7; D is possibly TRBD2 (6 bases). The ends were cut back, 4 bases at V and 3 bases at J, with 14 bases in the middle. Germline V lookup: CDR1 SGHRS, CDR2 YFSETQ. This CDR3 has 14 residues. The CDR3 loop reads CASSPNLGGYEQYF. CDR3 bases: TGCGCCAGCAGCCCGAATTTGGGGGGCTACGAGCAGTACTTC.